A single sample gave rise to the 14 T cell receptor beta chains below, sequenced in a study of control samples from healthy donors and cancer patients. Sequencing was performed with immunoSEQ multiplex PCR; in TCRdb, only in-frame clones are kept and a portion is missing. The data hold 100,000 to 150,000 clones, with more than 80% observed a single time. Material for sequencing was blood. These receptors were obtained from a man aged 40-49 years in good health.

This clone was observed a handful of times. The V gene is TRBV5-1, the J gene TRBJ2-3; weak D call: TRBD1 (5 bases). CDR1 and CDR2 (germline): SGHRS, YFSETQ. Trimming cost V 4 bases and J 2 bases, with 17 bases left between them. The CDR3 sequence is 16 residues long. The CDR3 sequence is CASSRKGAPATDTQYF. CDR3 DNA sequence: TGCGCCAGCAGCAGAAAAGGGGCACCCGCCACAGATACGCAGTATTTT.

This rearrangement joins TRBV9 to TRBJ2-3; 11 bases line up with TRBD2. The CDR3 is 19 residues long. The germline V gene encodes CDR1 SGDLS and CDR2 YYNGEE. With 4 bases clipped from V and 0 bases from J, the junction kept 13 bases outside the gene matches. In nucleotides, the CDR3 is TGTGCCAGCAGCCCTCCAGGGGCTAGCGGGGGGCGAAGCACAGATACGCAGTATTTT. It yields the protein CASSPPGASGGRSTDTQYF.

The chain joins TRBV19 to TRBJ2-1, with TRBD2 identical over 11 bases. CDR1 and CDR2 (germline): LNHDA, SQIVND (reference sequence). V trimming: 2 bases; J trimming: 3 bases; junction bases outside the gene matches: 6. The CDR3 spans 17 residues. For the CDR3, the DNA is TGTGCCAGTAGTATAATTAGCGGGGGGGCAGTCTACAATGAGCAGTTCTTC. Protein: CASSIISGGAVYNEQFF.

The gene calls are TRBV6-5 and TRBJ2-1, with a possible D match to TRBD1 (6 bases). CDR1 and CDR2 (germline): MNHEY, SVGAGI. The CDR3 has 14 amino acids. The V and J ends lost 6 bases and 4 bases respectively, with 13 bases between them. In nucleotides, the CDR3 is TGTGCCAGCAGGAGGGGGTTGAATTACAATGAGCAGTTCTTC. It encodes CASRRGLNYNEQFF.

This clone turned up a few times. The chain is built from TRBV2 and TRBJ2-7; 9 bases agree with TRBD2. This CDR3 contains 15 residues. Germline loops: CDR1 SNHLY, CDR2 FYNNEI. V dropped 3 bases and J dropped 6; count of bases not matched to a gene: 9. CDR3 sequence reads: CASSDVGLASLEQYF. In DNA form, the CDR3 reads TGTGCCAGCAGTGATGTGGGACTAGCTTCTCTCGAGCAGTACTTC.

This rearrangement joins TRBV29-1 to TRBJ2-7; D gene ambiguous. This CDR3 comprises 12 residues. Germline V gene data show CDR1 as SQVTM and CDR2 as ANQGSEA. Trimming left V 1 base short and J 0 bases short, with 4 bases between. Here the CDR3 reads CSVEVNSYEQYF. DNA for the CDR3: TGCAGCGTTGAAGTCAACTCCTACGAGCAGTACTTC.

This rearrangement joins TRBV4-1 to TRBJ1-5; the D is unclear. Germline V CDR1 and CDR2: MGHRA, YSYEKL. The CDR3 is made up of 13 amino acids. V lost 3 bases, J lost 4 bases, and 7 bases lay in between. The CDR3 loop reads CASSQTRNQPQHF. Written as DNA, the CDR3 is TGCGCCAGCAGCCAGACTCGGAATCAGCCCCAGCATTTT.

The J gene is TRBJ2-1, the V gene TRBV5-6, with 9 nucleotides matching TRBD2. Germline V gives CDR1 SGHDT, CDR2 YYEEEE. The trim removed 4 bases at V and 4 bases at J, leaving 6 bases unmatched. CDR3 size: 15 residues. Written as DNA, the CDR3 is TGTGCCAGCAGCCCCATAGCGGGGGAATACAATGAGCAGTTCTTC. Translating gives CASSPIAGEYNEQFF.

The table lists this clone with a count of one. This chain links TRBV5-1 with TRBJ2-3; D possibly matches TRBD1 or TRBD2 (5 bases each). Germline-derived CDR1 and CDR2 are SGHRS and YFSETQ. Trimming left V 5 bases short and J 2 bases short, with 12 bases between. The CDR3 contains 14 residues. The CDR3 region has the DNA TGCGCCAGCAGGGATACCGGGACCACAGATACGCAGTATTTT. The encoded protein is CASRDTGTTDTQYF.

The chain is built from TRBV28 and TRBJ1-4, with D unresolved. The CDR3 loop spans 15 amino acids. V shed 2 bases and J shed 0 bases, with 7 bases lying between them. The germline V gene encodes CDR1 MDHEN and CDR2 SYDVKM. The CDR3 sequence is CASSLLGTTNEKLFF. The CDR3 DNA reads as TGTGCCAGCAGTTTACTGGGGACAACTAATGAAAAACTGTTTTTT.

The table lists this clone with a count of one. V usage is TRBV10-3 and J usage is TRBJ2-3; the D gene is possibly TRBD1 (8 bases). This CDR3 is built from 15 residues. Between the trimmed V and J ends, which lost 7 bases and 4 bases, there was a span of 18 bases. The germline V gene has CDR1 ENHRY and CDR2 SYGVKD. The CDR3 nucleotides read TGTGCCATCACTCAACAGGGGGGGTCATCAGATACGCAGTATTTT. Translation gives CAITQQGGSSDTQYF.

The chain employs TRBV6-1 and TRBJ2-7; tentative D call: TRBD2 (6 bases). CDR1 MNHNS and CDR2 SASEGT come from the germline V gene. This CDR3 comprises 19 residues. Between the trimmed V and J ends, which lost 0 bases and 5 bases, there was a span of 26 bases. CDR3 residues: CASSEAFFMGTDAPNEQYF. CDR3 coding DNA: TGTGCCAGCAGTGAAGCGTTCTTTATGGGGACTGATGCTCCTAACGAGCAGTACTTC.

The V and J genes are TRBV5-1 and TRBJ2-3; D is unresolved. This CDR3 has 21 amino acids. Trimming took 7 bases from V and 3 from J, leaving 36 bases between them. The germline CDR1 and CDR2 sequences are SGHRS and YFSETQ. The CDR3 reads CASCPLTASAIGRFGTDTQYF. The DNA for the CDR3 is TGCGCCAGCTGCCCCCTTACGGCAAGCGCAATAGGCAGATTCGGGACAGATACGCAGTATTTT.

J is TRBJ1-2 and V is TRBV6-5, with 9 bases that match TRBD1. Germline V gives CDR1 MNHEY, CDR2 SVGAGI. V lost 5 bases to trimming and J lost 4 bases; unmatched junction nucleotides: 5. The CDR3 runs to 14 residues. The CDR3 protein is CASSPTGGGYGYTF. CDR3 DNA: TGTGCCAGCAGTCCGACAGGGGGAGGCTATGGCTACACCTTC.